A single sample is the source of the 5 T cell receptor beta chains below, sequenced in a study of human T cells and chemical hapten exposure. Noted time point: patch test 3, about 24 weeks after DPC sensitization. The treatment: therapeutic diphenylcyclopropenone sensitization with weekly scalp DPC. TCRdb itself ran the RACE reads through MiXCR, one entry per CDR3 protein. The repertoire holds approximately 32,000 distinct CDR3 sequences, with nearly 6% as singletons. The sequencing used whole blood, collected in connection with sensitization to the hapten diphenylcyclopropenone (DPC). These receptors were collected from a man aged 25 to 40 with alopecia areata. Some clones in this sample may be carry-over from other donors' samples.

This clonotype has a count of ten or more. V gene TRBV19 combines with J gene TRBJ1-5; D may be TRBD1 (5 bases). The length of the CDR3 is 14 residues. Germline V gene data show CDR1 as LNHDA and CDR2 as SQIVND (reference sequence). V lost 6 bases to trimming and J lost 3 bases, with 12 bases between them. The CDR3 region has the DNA TGTGCCAGTAGCCAGACAGTAATCAATCAGCCCCAGCATTTT. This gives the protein CASSQTVINQPQHF.

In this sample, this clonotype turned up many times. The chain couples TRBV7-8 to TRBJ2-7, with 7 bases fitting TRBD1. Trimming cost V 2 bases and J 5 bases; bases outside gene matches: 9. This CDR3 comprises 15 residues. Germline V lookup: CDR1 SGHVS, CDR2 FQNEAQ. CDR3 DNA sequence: TGTGCCAGCAGCTTACCGACAGGGTCGGACCACGAGCAGTACTTC. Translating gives CASSLPTGSDHEQYF.

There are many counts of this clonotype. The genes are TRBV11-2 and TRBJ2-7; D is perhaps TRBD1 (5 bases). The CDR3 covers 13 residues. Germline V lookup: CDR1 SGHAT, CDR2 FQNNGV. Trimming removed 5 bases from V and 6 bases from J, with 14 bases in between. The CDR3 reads CASSPQGSGEQYF. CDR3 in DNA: TGTGCCAGCAGCCCTCAGGGATCTGGCGAGCAGTACTTC.

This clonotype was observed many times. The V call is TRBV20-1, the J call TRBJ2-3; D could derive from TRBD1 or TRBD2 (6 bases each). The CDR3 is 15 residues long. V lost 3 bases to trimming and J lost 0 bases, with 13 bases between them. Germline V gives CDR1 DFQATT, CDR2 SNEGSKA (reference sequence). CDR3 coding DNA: TGCAGTGCTAGCAACCCGGGGGCTAGCACAGATACGCAGTATTTT. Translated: CSASNPGASTDTQYF.

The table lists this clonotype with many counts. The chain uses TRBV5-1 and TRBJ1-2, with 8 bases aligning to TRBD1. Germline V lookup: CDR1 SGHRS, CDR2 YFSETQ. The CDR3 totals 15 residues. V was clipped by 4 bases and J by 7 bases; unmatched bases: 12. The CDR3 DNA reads TGCGCCAGCAGCCCGGACCTAACAGGGGGAGGTGGCTACACCTTC. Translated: CASSPDLTGGGGYTF. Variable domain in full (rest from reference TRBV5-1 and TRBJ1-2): KAGVTQTPRYLIKTRGQQVTLSCSPISGHRSVSWYQQTPGQGLQFLFEYFSETQRNKGNFPGRFSGRQFSNSRSEMNVSTLELGDSALYLCASSPDLTGGGGYTFGSGTRLTVV.